This T cell receptor beta chain was found in a study of blood T cell repertoires in COVID-19. On the study more broadly: Material from acute and convalescent COVID-19 was sourced from the United States, Italy and Spain.

In the original analysis: Reference gene primer amplification gave estimated nucleated cell counts. Data came from immunoSEQ multiplex PCR; TCRdb stores just in-frame clones and leaves some out. V, J and clone size were drawn from that table, and D and trimming were deduced from the DNA. The data contain roughly 270,000 clones, about 85% of them singletons. The CDR3 length is 15 residues. Germline V CDR1 and CDR2: LNHDA, SQIVND (reference sequence). Losses at the gene ends were 5 bases for V and 4 bases for J; bases not matched to a gene: 10. Living in 24 US areas, the participants were between about 18 and 100 years of age. Cohort allocation depended upon clinical history that participants reported.

This clonotype originated in a woman aged 45-65 years who had recovered from COVID-19. V gene TRBV19 combines with J gene TRBJ2-7, with 8 nucleotides matching TRBD1. The material sequenced was PBMCs or T cells enriched from blood (not recorded which). This CDR3 reads CASSPRRQGKYEQYF. The CDR3 DNA is TGTGCCAGTAGTCCTAGAAGACAGGGGAAATACGAGCAGTACTTC.